This T cell receptor beta chain was recovered during a study of cytomegalovirus exposure and HLA in healthy donors. Study outcomes and limitations: Indistinguishable V segments such as TRBV6-2 and TRBV6-3 were excluded.

This CDR3 spans 13 amino acids. CDR1 and CDR2 (germline): MNHEY, SVGAGI. V lost 6 bases, J lost 2 bases, and 0 bases stayed unmatched. The PCR was carried out with 60 Vbeta primers and 13 Jbeta primers. TCRdb keeps only in-frame clones here, not all; method: immunoSEQ multiplex PCR. The sample has about 190,000 clones; 84% are singletons. This clone appeared a few times. Its antigen remains unknown. V is TRBV6-5 and J is TRBJ1-1; TRBD1 matches at 10 bases. Sequenced material: PBMCs. The sequence derives from a woman between 45 and 65 years old in good health and CMV-seropositive. The CDR3 bases are TGTGCCAGCAGGACAGGGGGCAACACTGAAGCTTTCTTT. Protein sequence: CASRTGGNTEAFF.